This T cell receptor beta chain was documented in a study of blood T cell repertoires in COVID-19. The repertoire was sequenced with immunoSEQ multiplex PCR; TCRdb's copy has only in-frame clones and lacks some. This table holds 250,000 to 350,000 clones, about 90% found once. This CDR3 is 16 amino acids long. Trimming at V came to 5 bases and at J to 1 base, leaving 4 bases not matched to a gene. The germline CDR1 and CDR2 sequences are SGHNT and YENEEA. This TCR was sampled from a woman in her 30s with COVID-19, enrolled during active disease. The chain carries TRBV11-3 and TRBJ2-2, with 10 bases that match TRBD2. Sequencing used peripheral blood. The CDR3 reads CASSPGLALNTGELFF. In DNA, the CDR3 is TGTGCCAGCAGCCCGGGACTAGCGCTGAACACCGGGGAGCTGTTTTTT. Variable domain in full (rest from reference TRBV11-3 and TRBJ2-2): EAGVVQSPRYKIIEKKQPVAFWCNPISGHNTLYWYLQNLGQGPELLIRYENEEAVDDSQLPKDRFSAERLKGVDSTLKIQPAELGDSAVYLCASSPGLALNTGELFFGEGSRLTVL.